These 17 T cell receptor beta chains originate from one sample sequenced in a study of beta chain features in type 1 diabetes. The authors reverse transcribed all of the isolated RNA, so sequencing captured expressed TCRB transcripts. Clones were read by immunoSEQ multiplex PCR, and TCRdb kept only the in-frame ones, dropping some. The sample shows 200,000 to 250,000 clones, over 7.5% of them seen only once. Sequencing was done on a sample of naive CD4+ T cells from blood. Receptor source: a woman younger than 30 in good health.

The table lists this clone with a few counts. This chain connects TRBV19 to TRBJ2-1, with D possibly being TRBD2 (5 bases). V was pared by 2 bases and J by 6 bases, with 17 bases between. The CDR3 has 16 residues. Germline loops: CDR1 LNHDA, CDR2 SQIVND (reference sequence). CDR3 protein: CASSITARLPTNEQFF. The DNA for the CDR3 is TGTGCCAGTAGTATAACGGCTAGACTACCTACCAATGAGCAGTTCTTC.

The chain is built from TRBV7-9 and TRBJ1-1, with 7 bases identical to TRBD1. Germline V gene data show CDR1 as SEHNR and CDR2 as FQNEAQ (reference sequence). After removal of 7 bases from V and 7 bases from J, the junction contained 18 bases not matched to a gene. The CDR3 has 16 residues. In DNA, the CDR3 is TGTGCCAGCACCGAACCTCGAGGGGACAGCAAACGTGAAGCTTTCTTT. Its protein is CASTEPRGDSKREAFF.

In this sample, this clone turned up a few times. The chain combines TRBV5-1 with TRBJ2-5, with D perhaps matching TRBD2 (5 bases). Between the trimmed V and J ends, which lost 1 base and 2 bases, there was a span of 9 bases. The CDR3 sequence is 14 residues long. CDR1 is SGHRS and CDR2 is YFSETQ in the germline V gene. The CDR3 here is CASSLRGSQETQYF. CDR3 nucleotides: TGCGCCAGCAGCTTGCGGGGAAGTCAAGAGACCCAGTACTTC.

This clone came up a few times. The chain is built from TRBV6-1 and TRBJ2-1; TRBD2 matches at 11 bases. Trimming removed 6 bases from V and 2 bases from J; junction bases left unmatched: 3. The CDR3 runs 15 residues. The germline gives CDR1 MNHNS, CDR2 SASEGT. In nucleotides, the CDR3 is TGTGCCAGCAGACCGGGACTAGCGGCCTACAATGAGCAGTTCTTC. Its translation is CASRPGLAAYNEQFF.

The chain employs TRBV6-6 and TRBJ1-2, with TRBD1 matching over 7 bases. J gave up 4 bases and V 4 bases, and 9 bases lay outside the gene matches. Germline V gene data show CDR1 as MNHNY and CDR2 as SVGAGI (reference sequence). This CDR3 has 15 residues. The DNA for the CDR3 is TGTGCCAGCAGTTCCCCGGGACAGTCTATCTATGGCTACACCTTC. Its protein product is CASSSPGQSIYGYTF.

This clone has at least ten counts. J is TRBJ2-6 and V is TRBV18; 7 bases map to TRBD1. The CDR3 length is 17 residues. J lost 0 bases, V lost 1 base, and 3 bases had no gene match. Germline V lookup: CDR1 KGHSH, CDR2 LQKENI. The CDR3 here is CASSPLGQSSGANVLTF. CDR3 coding DNA: TGTGCCAGCTCACCACTGGGACAGAGCTCTGGGGCCAACGTCCTGACTTTC.

The sample holds a few counts of this clone. The chain has TRBV19 and TRBJ1-1; 8 bases are shared with TRBD1. This CDR3 contains 14 residues. Germline V gene sequence: CDR1 LNHDA, CDR2 SQIVND (reference sequence). After removal of 7 bases from V and 4 bases from J, the junction contained 8 bases not matched to a gene. The CDR3 here is CASTGQGGGTEAFF. The CDR3 DNA reads as TGTGCCAGTACTGGACAGGGCGGGGGCACTGAAGCTTTCTTT.

J is TRBJ1-4 and V is TRBV7-2, with 7 bases aligning to TRBD1. V gave up 5 bases and J gave up 7 bases; unmatched junction bases: 10. Germline V gene data show CDR1 as SGHTA and CDR2 as FQGNSA. The CDR3 contains 15 residues. The CDR3 loop reads CASSPDRARGEKLFF. CDR3 DNA sequence: TGTGCCAGCAGCCCCGACAGGGCGAGGGGTGAAAAACTGTTTTTT.

CDR3 sequence: CSVSKSNTEAFF. As DNA, the CDR3 is TGCAGCGTTTCGAAAAGCAACACTGAAGCTTTCTTT. The chain is built from TRBV29-1 and TRBJ1-1; D ambiguous. The CDR3 is 12 amino acids. Between the trimmed V and J ends, which lost 5 bases and 2 bases, there was a span of 9 bases. The germline CDR1 and CDR2 sequences are SQVTM and ANQGSEA.

This clone appeared a few times. The chain joins TRBV5-4 to TRBJ1-5, with 9 bases matching TRBD1. The CDR3 runs to 15 residues. V trimming: 3 bases; J trimming: 0 bases; junction bases outside the gene matches: 1. Per germline, CDR1 SGHNT and CDR2 YYREEE (reference sequence). In DNA form, the CDR3 reads TGTGCCAGCAGCTCACAGGGGGCTAGCAATCAGCCCCAGCATTTT. Amino acids: CASSSQGASNQPQHF.

This clone was observed a handful of times. The chain is built from TRBV10-3 and TRBJ2-2, with 8 bases identical to TRBD1. Trimming removed 6 bases from V and 5 bases from J; junction bases left unmatched: 11. Germline values: CDR1 ENHRY, CDR2 SYGVKD. The CDR3 is 16 amino acids. The CDR3 sequence: CAIRPGTGQGTGELFF. Written as DNA, the CDR3 is TGTGCCATCAGGCCTGGGACAGGCCAGGGTACCGGGGAGCTGTTTTTT.

The rearrangement links TRBV30 to TRBJ2-7, with TRBD1 identical over 8 bases. Unmatched junction bases numbered 6, after V lost 2 bases and J lost 9 bases. Germline CDR1 reads GTSNPN; CDR2 reads SVGIG (reference sequence). This CDR3 region has 12 residues. The CDR3 here is CAWSSGQGPQYF. The DNA of the CDR3 is TGTGCCTGGAGTTCAGGACAGGGACCGCAGTACTTC.

The chain couples TRBV5-1 to TRBJ2-1; 15 bases map to TRBD2. The length of the CDR3 is 16 residues. After removal of 5 bases from V and 3 bases from J, the junction contained 3 bases not matched to a gene. CDR1 is SGHRS and CDR2 is YFSETQ in the germline V gene. Here the CDR3 DNA reads TGCGCCAGCAGAGGACTAGCGGGAGGGATCTACAATGAGCAGTTCTTC. The encoded protein is CASRGLAGGIYNEQFF.

This clone was counted a few times. This chain uses TRBV27 with TRBJ2-1; the match to TRBD1 covers 7 bases. The length of the CDR3 is 14 residues. With 0 bases clipped from V and 12 bases from J, the junction kept 8 bases outside the gene matches. The germline gives CDR1 MNHEY, CDR2 SMNVEV (reference sequence). The CDR3 DNA reads as TGTGCCAGCAGTTTATCCCTCGGGACAGCTCGGCAGTTCTTC. Protein: CASSLSLGTARQFF.

This clone was found a few times. The genes are TRBV18 and TRBJ2-5, with TRBD1 matching 8 bases. This CDR3 contains 16 residues. The J segment lost 5 bases and the V segment lost 3 bases, leaving 11 bases of the junction unmatched. Germline assignment: CDR1 KGHSH and CDR2 LQKENI. The CDR3 here is CASSPRPSTGVETQYF. CDR3 DNA: TGTGCCAGCTCACCCCGACCCTCGACAGGGGTTGAGACCCAGTACTTC. Full variable domain (rest looked up from reference TRBV18 and TRBJ2-5): NAGVMQNPRHLVRRRGQEARLRCSPMKGHSHVYWYRQLPEEGLKFMVYLQKENIIDESGMPKERFSAEFPKEGPSILRIQQVVRGDSAAYFCASSPRPSTGVETQYFGPGTRLLVL.

This clone was detected a few times. This chain uses TRBV1 with TRBJ1-1; the DNA was not compared with TRBD1, the D call given in the table. TRBV1 is an annotated pseudogene. CDR3 length: 17 residues. The CDR3 nucleotides are TGCACCAGCAGCCAAGCTCTATTAACAGGGAGAAACACTGAAGCTTTCTTT. Translated: CTSSQALLTGRNTEAFF.

The CDR3 bases are TGTGCCAGCAGTTCCCACAGGGGGTTGAACACTGAAGCTTTCTTT. This codes for CASSSHRGLNTEAFF. V is TRBV6-5 and J is TRBJ1-1, with 8 bases lining up with TRBD1. V dropped 4 bases and J dropped 0; count of bases not matched to a gene: 4. The germline V gene encodes CDR1 MNHEY and CDR2 SVGAGI. The CDR3 runs 15 residues.